These 8 T cell receptor beta chains were sequenced from one sample in a study of blood T cell repertoires in COVID-19. TCRdb's table, derived via immunoSEQ multiplex PCR, lists solely in-frame clones and lacks some. The sample has just over 250,000 clones, around 87% seen once. The specimen was peripheral blood. The source of these receptors is a woman aged 45-65 years with acute or convalescent COVID-19.

The chain joins TRBV28 to TRBJ1-2; D perhaps matches TRBD1 (5 bases). This CDR3 region has 14 residues. V lost 10 bases to trimming and J lost 7 bases, with 22 bases between them. Germline-derived CDR1 and CDR2 are MDHEN and SYDVKM. CDR3 protein: CATIWGEGFSGYTF. The CDR3 nucleotides are TGTGCCACGATTTGGGGGGAAGGCTTCTCTGGCTACACCTTC.

The J gene is TRBJ1-1, the V gene TRBV7-2, with TRBD1 matching 7 bases. The V gene's germline CDR1 is SGHTA and CDR2 FQGNSA. J was trimmed by 1 base and V by 6 bases; bases with no gene match: 5. The CDR3 totals 14 residues. In DNA form, the CDR3 reads TGTGCCAGCAGGTCGGGACAGCCGAACACTGAAGCTTTCTTT. It translates to CASRSGQPNTEAFF.

The chain employs TRBV7-9 and TRBJ1-4; D is unresolved. This CDR3 has 19 amino acids. V lost 1 base and J 4 bases, leaving 22 bases between the germline ends. Germline-derived CDR1 and CDR2 are SEHNR and FQNEAQ (reference sequence). For the CDR3, the DNA is TGTGCCAGCAGCTTAGGAGAGCGGAACTATAATTGGGATAATGAAAAACTGTTTTTT. The encoded protein is CASSLGERNYNWDNEKLFF. The full variable domain, rest sourced from reference TRBV7-9 and TRBJ1-4, is DTGVSQNPRHKITKRGQNVTFRCDPISEHNRLYWYRQTLGQGPEFLTYFQNEAQLEKSRLLSDRFSAERPKGSFSTLEIQRTEQGDSAMYLCASSLGERNYNWDNEKLFFGSGTQLSVL.

J is TRBJ2-2 and V is TRBV11-1; D not certain. With 5 bases removed from V and 4 bases from J, the gap between germline ends came to 11 bases. Germline CDR1 SGHAT, CDR2 FQDESV (reference sequence). The CDR3 length is 14 residues. CDR3 coding DNA: TGTGCCAGCAGCGCGAGGTCCATCACCGGGGAGCTGTTTTTT. This encodes CASSARSITGELFF.

The rearrangement uses TRBV27 and TRBJ1-1; 10 bases are a match to TRBD1. The germline V gene has CDR1 MNHEY and CDR2 SMNVEV (reference sequence). There are 16 residues in the CDR3. J was trimmed by 4 bases and V by 5 bases; bases with no gene match: 10. Written as DNA, the CDR3 is TGTGCCAGCAGTCAGGGACAGGGGAAGACGACCACTGAAGCTTTCTTT. Its translation: CASSQGQGKTTTEAFF.

This rearrangement joins TRBV6-5 to TRBJ2-7; 8 bases agree with TRBD2. Looked up from germline, CDR1 is MNHEY and CDR2 is SVGAGI. The CDR3 runs to 14 residues. J gave up 2 bases and V 7 bases, and 7 bases lay outside the gene matches. CDR3 amino acids: CASKPAGVTYEQYF. The CDR3 region has the DNA TGTGCCAGCAAACCAGCGGGAGTGACCTACGAGCAGTACTTC.

The gene calls are TRBV5-1 and TRBJ1-3, with D possibly TRBD1 on 5 matching bases. Germline lookup yields CDR1 SGHRS and CDR2 YFSETQ. Between the trimmed V and J ends, which lost 1 base and 7 bases, there was a span of 15 bases. This CDR3 has 15 residues. The CDR3 nucleotides are TGCGCCAGCAGCTTGCCTACCTTTGGGGGGAACACCATATATTTT. Translation gives CASSLPTFGGNTIYF.

This rearrangement joins TRBV3-1 (or the pseudogene TRBV3-2) to TRBJ1-2, with D perhaps TRBD1 (5 bases). Trimming pared 1 base from V and 2 bases from J, leaving 8 bases between. Germline V CDR1 and CDR2: LGHDT, YNNKEL (reference sequence). This CDR3 is built from 14 residues. CDR3 nucleotides: TGTGCCAGCAGCCAAGGCGGGGACAACTATGGCTACACCTTC. This gives the protein CASSQGGDNYGYTF.